A single sample gave rise to the 2 T cell receptor beta chains below, sequenced in a study of glioma-infiltrating T cells. Amplification of TCR alpha and beta CDR3 regions from RNA used iRepertoire nested multiplex PCR. MiXCR was run by TCRdb on the multiplex PCR reads, yielding one entry per CDR3 protein. This table holds 160,000 or so distinct CDR3 sequences, about 47% found once. The material sequenced was glioma tissue, nonneoplastic brain tissue, or PBMCs (not recorded which). The source is a human donor with low-grade glioma or glioblastoma, undergoing nonglioma brain surgery, or in good health (not recorded which).

This clonotype was counted many times. The V and J genes are TRBV24-1 and TRBJ2-5, with D possibly being TRBD1 (5 bases). The V gene lost 3 bases and the J gene lost 0 bases, with 10 bases spanning the gap. The CDR3 extends over 15 amino acids. CDR1 is KGHDR and CDR2 is SFDVKD in the germline V gene. The CDR3 DNA is TGTGCCACCAGTGATAACAGGATGTACCAAGAGACCCAGTACTTC. It is translated as CATSDNRMYQETQYF.

This clonotype was counted a few times. V and J are TRBV7-2 and TRBJ2-2; D remains ambiguous. The germline V gene encodes CDR1 SGHTA and CDR2 FQGNSA. CDR3 length equals 15 residues. The V end was cut by 0 bases, the J end by 2 bases, with 7 bases between. The CDR3 sequence: CASSLAGSNTGELFF. The CDR3 DNA sequence: TGTGCCAGCAGCTTAGCCGGGTCCAACACCGGGGAGCTGTTTTTT.